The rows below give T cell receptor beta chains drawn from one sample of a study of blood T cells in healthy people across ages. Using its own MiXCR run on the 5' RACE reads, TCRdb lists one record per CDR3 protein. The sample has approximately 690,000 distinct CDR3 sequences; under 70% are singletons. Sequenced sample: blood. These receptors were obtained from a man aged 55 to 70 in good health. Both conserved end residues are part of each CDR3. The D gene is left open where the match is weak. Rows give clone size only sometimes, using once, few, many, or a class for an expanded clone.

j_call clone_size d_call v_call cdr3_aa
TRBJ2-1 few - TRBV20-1 CSAARGVYNEQFF
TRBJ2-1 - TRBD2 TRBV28 CASRRSGGGGEQFF
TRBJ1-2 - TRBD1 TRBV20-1 CSARGDREYGYTF
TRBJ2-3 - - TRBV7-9 CASSLLGQGGTDTQYF
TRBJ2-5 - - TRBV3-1 CASSQPNSGSQETQYF
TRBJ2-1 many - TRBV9 CASSDNNEQFF
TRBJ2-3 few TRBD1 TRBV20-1 CSAQGQVTPDTQYF
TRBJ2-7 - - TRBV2 CASSGRGASYEQYF
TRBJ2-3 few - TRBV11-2 CASSLQGGGDTQYF
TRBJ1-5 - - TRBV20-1 CSARGLNQPQHF
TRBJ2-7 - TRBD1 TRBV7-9 CASSREGQSYEQYF
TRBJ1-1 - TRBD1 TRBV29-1 CSVVQGEENTEAFF
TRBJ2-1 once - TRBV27 CASSLPGALYNEQFF
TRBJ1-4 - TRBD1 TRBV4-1 CASSRVQGSQNEKLFF
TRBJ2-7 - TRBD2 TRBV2 CASSTDRIGLDEQYF
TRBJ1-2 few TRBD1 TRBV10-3 CAISELDRANYGYTF
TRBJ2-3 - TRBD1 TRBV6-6 CAGRRKRDRSPDTQYF
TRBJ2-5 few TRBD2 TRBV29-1 CSVKSSGGETQYF
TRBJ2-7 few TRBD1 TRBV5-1 CASSFGEPGTGNEQYF
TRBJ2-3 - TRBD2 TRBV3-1 CASRQSGGPASTDTQYF
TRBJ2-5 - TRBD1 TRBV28 CASSSPKTGLRETQYF
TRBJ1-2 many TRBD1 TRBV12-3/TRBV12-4 CASSFWTGEGGYTF
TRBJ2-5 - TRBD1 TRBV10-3 CAISALGGQAQETQYF
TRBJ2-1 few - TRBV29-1 CSVRDQAKPPDNEQFF
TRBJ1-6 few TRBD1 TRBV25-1 CASNHGGTGTYNSPLHF
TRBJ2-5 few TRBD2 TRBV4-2 CASSSLAPEETQYF
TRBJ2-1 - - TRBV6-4 CASSDSYRATYNEQFF
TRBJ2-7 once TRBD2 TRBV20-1 CSAQTSDPGREQYF
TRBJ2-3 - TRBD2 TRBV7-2 CASSLMGGLEDTQYF
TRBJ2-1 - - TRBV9 CASSVGGLAGFTHNEQFF
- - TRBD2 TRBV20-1 CSAPTSGGAGTQYF
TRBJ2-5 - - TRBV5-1 CASSLDPGNIETQYF
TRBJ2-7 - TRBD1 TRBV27 CATTGTGGYNEQYF
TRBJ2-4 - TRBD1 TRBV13 CASSFNDRVKQYF
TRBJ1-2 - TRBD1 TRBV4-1 CASSPGQGADYGYTF
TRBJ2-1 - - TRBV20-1 CSAPGEGTTTYNEQFF
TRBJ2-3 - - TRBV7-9 CASSPAILPDTQYF
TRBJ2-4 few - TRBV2 CASRATGGENIQYF
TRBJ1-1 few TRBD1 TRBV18 CASSPGQGSTEAFF
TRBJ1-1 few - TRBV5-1 CASSLAADSHTEAFF
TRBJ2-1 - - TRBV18 CASSAGFGGENSSPYNEQFF
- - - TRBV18 CASSPNGGVREQYF
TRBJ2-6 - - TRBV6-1 CASSEAERLALSGANVLTF
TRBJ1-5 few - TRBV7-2 CASREGGASQPQHF
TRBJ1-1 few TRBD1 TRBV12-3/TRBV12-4 CASGGGQGASEAFF
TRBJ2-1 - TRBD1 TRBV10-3 CAISGRTGERSYNEQFF
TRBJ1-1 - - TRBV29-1 CSVGDSRRAFF
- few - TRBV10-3 CAISESDQGRGETQYF
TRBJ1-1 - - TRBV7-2 CASSRTEENTEAFF
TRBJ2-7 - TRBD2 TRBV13 CASSYTGTSGGYEQYF
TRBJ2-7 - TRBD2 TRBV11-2 CASSLAGGLNYYEQYF
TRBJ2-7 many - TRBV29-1 CSGQDTYEQYF
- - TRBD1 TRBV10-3 CAISDGGTGSYEQYF
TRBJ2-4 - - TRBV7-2 CASSLKGSKNIQYF